This T cell receptor (beta chain) was sequenced in a study of blood T cells in healthy people across ages. Concerning this clonotype: What it binds is not known.

Primers used in a second PCR of about 7 to 12 cycles were a sample-barcoded 5' primer and a J-beta primer mix. Every sample returned 2.5 million or more CDR3-containing paired-end reads. MiXCR, applied by TCRdb to the 5' RACE reads, yields one record per CDR3 protein. Of 550,000 to 700,000 distinct CDR3 sequences detected, 25% to 30% appear once; the ten largest clones hold around 20%. Trimming left V 4 bases short and J 9 bases short, with 17 bases between. This CDR3 region has 13 residues. Germline V gene data show CDR1 as SQVTM and CDR2 as ANQGSEA. Study-level findings and limits: Older age coincided with a roughly linear decline in TCR beta diversity per million T cells. Relative to aged donors, long-lived donors carried more naive CD4+ cells and displayed higher diversity.

The source of this sequence is a woman in her 70s in good health. The gene calls are TRBV29-1 and TRBJ2-3, with D possibly matching TRBD2 (7 bases). Sequencing was carried out using blood. CDR3: CSVGGGATPTQYF. The CDR3 DNA reads as TGCAGCGTTGGGGGGGGGGCGACTCCAACGCAGTATTTT.